This TCR beta chain is from a study of cytomegalovirus exposure and HLA in healthy donors. About the research overall: It was reported in a later analysis that the 120 validation repertoires used the same platform as the roughly 640 first-cohort repertoires.

Notes on the study in general: A list of around 160 TCR beta chains associated with cytomegalovirus was given. Specific recognition of CMV antigens was confirmed in vitro for a few chains (all CMV-associated).

Generated by immunoSEQ multiplex PCR, the TCRdb table keeps only in-frame clones and is missing some. The sample carries over 250,000 clones, around 90% recorded once. Germline-derived CDR1 and CDR2 are SGHNT and YYREEE (reference sequence). The V segment lost 0 bases and the J segment 6 bases; nucleotides outside the gene matches: 5. CDR3 length: 15 residues. With regard to this clone: Antigen: not known.

The chain uses TRBV5-4 and TRBJ2-7; TRBD2 matches 11 bases. The TCR comes from a woman aged 25 to 45 in good health and CMV-seropositive. Sequenced: PBMCs. The CDR3 DNA reads TGTGCCAGCAGCTTGGGACTAGCGGGATACGGCGAGCAGTACTTC. Its translation: CASSLGLAGYGEQYF.